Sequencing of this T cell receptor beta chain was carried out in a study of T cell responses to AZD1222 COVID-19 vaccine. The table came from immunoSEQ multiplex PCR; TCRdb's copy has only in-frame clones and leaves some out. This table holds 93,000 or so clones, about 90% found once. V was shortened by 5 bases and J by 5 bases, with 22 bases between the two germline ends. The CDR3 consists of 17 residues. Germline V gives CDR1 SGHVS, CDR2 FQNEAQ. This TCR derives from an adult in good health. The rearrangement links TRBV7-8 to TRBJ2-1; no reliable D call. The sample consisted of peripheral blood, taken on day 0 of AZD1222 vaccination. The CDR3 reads CASSVTTRSRIHNEQFF. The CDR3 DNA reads TGTGCCAGCAGCGTAACGACTCGGTCTAGGATACACAATGAGCAGTTCTTC.